What follows describes a single T cell receptor beta chain. Its antigen target is currently unknown. Per-base qualities were not stored, and no clone one base away is much larger. The CDR3 contains 14 residues, cysteine and phenylalanine counted. The entry retains the CDR3 DNA only, 42 bases that are in frame from base 1. Trimming takes 5 bases off V and 1 base off J; junction bases not matched to a gene: 3. Reading the germline V gene gives CDR1 SQVTM and CDR2 ANQGSEA. TCRbeta CDR3 regions were amplified from genomic DNA by means of the immunoSEQ Assay, a bias-controlled multiplex PCR. On the study's bioinformatics: Nucleated cell counts per sample were estimated from amplification of reference gene primers within the assay. To quantify the absolute abundance of each unique TCRbeta CDR3 rearrangement, sequence reads were collapsed and filtered. For each sample, productive Simpson clonality was calculated as the square root of Simpson's diversity index across productive rearrangements. What TCRdb holds here is the immuneACCESS table cut down to in-frame rearrangements. Part of the clones is not present; checked against another copy, under half of the missing clones reflect an unresolved V gene, and the others are unexplained. That table is the source of V, J and clone size, and D and trimming were worked out from the DNA. This sample has some 110,000 clones in its table, and approximately 80% of those were observed once. The top ten clones comprise 0.8% to 0.9% of the sample.

Each collaborating institution followed its own protocols to collect whole blood in K2EDTA tubes. Collaborator samples were shipped for TCRbeta analysis as frozen whole blood, isolated PBMCs, or DNA extracted from either sample type. These data belong to a study of blood T cell repertoires in COVID-19 (dated by TCRdb to 2018 to 2021). Turning to the overall study: Collaborator samples came from the United States, Italy and Spain and covered acute and convalescent phases of COVID-19. The material from the prospective study consisted of cDNA or gDNA derived from T cells, B-cell-depleted T cells, or PBMCs. The dataset comprised deeply sampled blood TCRbeta repertoires from subjects exposed to, actively infected with, or recovered from COVID-19. A freely available public database, intended as a resource for researchers studying the immune response to SARS-CoV-2, is where the repertoires were released. Samples came from the ongoing ImmuneRACE study (first 160 participants) plus 1,254 subjects from 6 global collaborators. Nearly every sample came with metadata listing a de-identified subject ID, COVID-19 status, age in years and sex. HLA class I and class II types, where available, came from metadata supplied by the sample provider rather than from assay-based typing. Study-wide findings and limitations: The amount of clinical and demographic metadata varied by source and participant and was provided uncurated.

This TCR derives from a woman aged 70-85 years with acute or convalescent COVID-19. Recombination joined TRBV29-1 with TRBJ2-1, and 9 junctional nucleotides match TRBD1. Sample: peripheral blood. The CDR3 protein sequence reads: CSVLQGASYNEQFF. The base sequence is TGCAGCGTTTTACAGGGGGCTTCCTACAATGAGCAGTTCTTC.